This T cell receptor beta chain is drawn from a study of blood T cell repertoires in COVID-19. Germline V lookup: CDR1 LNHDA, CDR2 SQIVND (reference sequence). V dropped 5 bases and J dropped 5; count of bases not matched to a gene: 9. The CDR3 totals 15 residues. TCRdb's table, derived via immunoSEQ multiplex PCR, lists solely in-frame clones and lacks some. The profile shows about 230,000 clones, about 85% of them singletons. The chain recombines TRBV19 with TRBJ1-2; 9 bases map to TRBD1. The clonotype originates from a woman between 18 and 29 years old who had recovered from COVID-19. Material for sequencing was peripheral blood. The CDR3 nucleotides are TGTGCCAGTAGTCCCGGACAGGGGTCGGGGTATGGCTACACCTTC. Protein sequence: CASSPGQGSGYGYTF.